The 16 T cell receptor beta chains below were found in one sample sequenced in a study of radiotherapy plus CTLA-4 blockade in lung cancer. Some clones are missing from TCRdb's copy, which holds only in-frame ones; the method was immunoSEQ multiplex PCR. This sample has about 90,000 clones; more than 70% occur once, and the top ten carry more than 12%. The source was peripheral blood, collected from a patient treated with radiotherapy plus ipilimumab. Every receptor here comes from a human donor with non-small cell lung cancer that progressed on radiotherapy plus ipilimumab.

The CDR3 DNA reads as TGTGCCAGCAGCTTAACAGGGGGCTACGAGCAGTACTTC. Translating gives CASSLTGGYEQYF. The chain couples TRBV11-3 to TRBJ2-7, with 8 bases matching TRBD1. The CDR3 is made up of 13 amino acids. Trimming removed 2 bases from V and 3 bases from J; junction bases left unmatched: 0. CDR1 is SGHNT, CDR2 YENEEA, per germline.

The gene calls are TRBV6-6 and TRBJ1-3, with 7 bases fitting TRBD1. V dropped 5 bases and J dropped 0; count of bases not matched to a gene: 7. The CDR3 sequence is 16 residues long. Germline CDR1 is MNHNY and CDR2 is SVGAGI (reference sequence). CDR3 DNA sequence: TGTGCCAGCAGTCCCACAGGGGCCAGCTCTGGAAACACCATATATTTT. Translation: CASSPTGASSGNTIYF.

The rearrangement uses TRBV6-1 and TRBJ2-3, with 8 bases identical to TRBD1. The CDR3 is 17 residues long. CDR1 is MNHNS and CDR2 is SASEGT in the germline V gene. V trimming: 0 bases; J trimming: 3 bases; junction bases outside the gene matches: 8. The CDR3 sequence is CASSEAPVGTGTDTQYF. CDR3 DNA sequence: TGTGCCAGCAGTGAAGCGCCGGTCGGGACAGGTACAGATACGCAGTATTTT.

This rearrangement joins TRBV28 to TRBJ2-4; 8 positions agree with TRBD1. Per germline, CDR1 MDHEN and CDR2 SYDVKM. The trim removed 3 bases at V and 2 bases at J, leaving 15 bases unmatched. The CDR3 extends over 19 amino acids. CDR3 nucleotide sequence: TGTGCCAGCAGTTTCCAGACAGGGGCTCCCGGCCTTACCAAAAACATTCAGTACTTC. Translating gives CASSFQTGAPGLTKNIQYF.

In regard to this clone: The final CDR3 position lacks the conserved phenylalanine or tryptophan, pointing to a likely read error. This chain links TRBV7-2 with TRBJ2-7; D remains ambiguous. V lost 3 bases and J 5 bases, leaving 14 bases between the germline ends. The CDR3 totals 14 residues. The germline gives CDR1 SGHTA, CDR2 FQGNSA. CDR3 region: CASSFRAQSHEQYL. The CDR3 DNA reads TGTGCCAGCAGCTTCCGGGCACAGTCCCACGAGCAGTACCTC.

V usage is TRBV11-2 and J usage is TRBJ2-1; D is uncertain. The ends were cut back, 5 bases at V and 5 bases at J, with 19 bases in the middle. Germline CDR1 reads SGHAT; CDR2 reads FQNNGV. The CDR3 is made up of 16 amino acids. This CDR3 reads CASSRPEQRSNNEQFF. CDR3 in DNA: TGTGCCAGCAGCAGACCGGAACAACGGTCCAACAATGAGCAGTTCTTC.

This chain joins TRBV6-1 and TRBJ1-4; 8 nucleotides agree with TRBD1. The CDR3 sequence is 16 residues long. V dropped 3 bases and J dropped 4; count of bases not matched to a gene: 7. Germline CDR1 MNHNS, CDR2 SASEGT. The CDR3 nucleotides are TGTGCCAGCAGTGACCCCCGGGGACAGGATAATGAAAAACTGTTTTTT. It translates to CASSDPRGQDNEKLFF.

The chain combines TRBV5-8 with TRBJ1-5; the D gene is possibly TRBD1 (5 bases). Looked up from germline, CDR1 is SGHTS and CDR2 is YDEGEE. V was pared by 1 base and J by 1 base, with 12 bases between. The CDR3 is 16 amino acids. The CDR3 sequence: CASSLRTGLSNQPQHF. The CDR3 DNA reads TGTGCCAGCAGCTTGAGAACAGGTCTAAGCAATCAGCCCCAGCATTTT.

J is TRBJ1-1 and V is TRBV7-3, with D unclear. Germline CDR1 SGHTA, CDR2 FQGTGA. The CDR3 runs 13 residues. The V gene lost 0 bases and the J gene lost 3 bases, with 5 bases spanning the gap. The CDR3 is CASSLTTDTEAFF. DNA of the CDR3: TGTGCCAGCAGCTTAACTACGGACACTGAAGCTTTCTTT.

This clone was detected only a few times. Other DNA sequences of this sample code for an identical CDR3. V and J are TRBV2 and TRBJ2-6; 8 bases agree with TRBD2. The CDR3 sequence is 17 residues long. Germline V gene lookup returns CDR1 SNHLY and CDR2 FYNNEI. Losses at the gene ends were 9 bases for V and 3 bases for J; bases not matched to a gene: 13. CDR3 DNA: TGTGCCAGTCGACGAGCGGGAGTGGGGGGTGGGGCCAACGTCCTGACTTTC. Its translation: CASRRAGVGGGANVLTF.

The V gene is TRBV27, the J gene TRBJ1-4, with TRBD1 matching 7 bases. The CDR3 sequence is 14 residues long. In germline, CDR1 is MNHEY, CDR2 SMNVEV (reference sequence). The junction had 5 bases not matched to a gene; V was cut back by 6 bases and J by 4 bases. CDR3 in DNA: TGTGCCAGCAGGGCGACAGGGAATAATGAAAAACTGTTTTTT. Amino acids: CASRATGNNEKLFF.

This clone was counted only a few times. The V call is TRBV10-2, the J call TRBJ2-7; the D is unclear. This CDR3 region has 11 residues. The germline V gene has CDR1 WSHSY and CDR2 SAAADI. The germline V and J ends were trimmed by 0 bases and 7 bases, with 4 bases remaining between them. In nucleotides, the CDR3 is TGCGCCAGCAGTGAGTCTGAAGAGCAGTACTTC. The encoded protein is CASSESEEQYF.

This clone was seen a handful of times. The CDR3 here is CASSTGQGPQETQYF. Here the CDR3 DNA reads TGTGCCAGCAGTACAGGGCAGGGCCCCCAAGAGACCCAGTACTTC. V is TRBV6-1 and J is TRBJ2-5; maybe TRBD1 (6 bases). Trimming took 5 bases from V and 1 from J, leaving 14 bases between them. The CDR3 is 15 residues long. Germline V gene lookup returns CDR1 MNHNS and CDR2 SASEGT.

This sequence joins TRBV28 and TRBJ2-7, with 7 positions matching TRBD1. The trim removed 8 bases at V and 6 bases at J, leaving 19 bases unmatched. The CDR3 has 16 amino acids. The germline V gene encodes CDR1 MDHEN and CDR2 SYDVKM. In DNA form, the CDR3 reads TGTGCCAGCCTCCCTCGACCGGGACAGAGTTTGGGCGAGCAGTACTTC. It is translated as CASLPRPGQSLGEQYF.

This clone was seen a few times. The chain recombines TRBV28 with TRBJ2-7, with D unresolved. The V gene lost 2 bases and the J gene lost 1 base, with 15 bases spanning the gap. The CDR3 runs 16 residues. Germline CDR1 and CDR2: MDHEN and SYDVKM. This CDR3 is CASSLTGLPLSYEQYF. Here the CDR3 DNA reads TGTGCCAGCAGTTTAACGGGCCTACCTCTGTCCTACGAGCAGTACTTC.

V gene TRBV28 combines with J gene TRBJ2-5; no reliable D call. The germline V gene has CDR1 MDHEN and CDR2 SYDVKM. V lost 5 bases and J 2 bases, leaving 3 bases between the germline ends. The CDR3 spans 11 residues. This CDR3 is CASSGQETQYF. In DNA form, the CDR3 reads TGTGCCAGCAGTGGACAAGAGACCCAGTACTTC.